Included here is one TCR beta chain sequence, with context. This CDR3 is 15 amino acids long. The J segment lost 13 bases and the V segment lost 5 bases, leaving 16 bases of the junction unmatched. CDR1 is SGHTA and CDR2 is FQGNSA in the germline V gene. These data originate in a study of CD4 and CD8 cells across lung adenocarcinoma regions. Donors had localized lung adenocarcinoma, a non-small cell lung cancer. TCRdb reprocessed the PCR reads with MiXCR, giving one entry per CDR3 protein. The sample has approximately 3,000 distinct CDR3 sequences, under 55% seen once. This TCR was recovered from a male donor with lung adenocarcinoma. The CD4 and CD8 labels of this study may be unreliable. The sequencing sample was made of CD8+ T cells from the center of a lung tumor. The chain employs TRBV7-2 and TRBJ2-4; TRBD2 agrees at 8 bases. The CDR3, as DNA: TGTGCCAGCAGCATTAGCGGGAACTCCTACAATGAGCAGTACTTC. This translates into CASSISGNSYNEQYF.